This record looks at one T cell receptor (beta chain) sequence and its context. Its antigen remains unidentified. Base-call qualities are not available, and no considerably larger clone is one nucleotide away. Frozen genomic DNA underwent high-throughput TCRbeta CDR3 sequencing by immunoSEQ, including PCR amplification, mapping, bias correction and internal controls. Under the source paper's analysis protocol: Only productive rearrangements were retained, and each unique TCRbeta sequence was defined by its CDR3 nucleotide sequence together with its V and J gene. For a sequence to be called donor-reactive, it needed a frequency of at least 0.01% and at least 5-fold expansion in CFSE-low cells compared with unstimulated pre-transplant cells. Per-subject minimum frequency thresholds, based on the lowest-template unstimulated sample, ensured at least 90% detection power. Repertoire turnover was measured by Jensen-Shannon divergence between the top 1000 TCRbeta sequences post- and pre-transplant. Changes in detection of donor-reactive sequences were assessed with two-sided Fisher's exact tests. Imported from immuneACCESS, the table was reduced by TCRdb to in-frame sequences with V and J called. These copies leave out some clones; in studies compared against another copy, an unresolved V gene accounts for under half, and the cause of the remainder is not known. Clone size and the V and J calls come from that table; the DNA yielded D and trimming. The sample table holds about 70,000 clones, of which roughly 80% were seen once. Of the sample, approximately 0.8% is held by the ten largest clones.

Unstimulated PBMCs, after thawing, were stained for CD3, CD4 and CD8 and then FACS-sorted into CD3+CD4+ and CD3+CD8+ populations. All 8 studied subjects were randomized to immunosuppression withdrawal. The Qiagen DNeasy Blood and Tissue Kit was used for genomic DNA isolation. This entry is derived from a study of T cell clones after liver transplantation (dated by TCRdb to 2018 to 2020). General notes on the study: ITN030ST, the source of the samples, was a randomized trial that attempted immunosuppression withdrawal within 2 years of liver transplantation. A cohort of 8 liver transplant recipients was studied, of whom 3 were classified as tolerant and 5 as non-tolerant. Blood samples were taken pre-transplant, pre-randomization before withdrawal, and post-randomization after full withdrawal or failed withdrawal. Of the eight recipients, a few were HCV-positive, while the remaining recipients had been transplanted for non-autoimmune, non-viral indications. After a pre-transplant mixed lymphocyte reaction, TCRbeta sequencing was used to pinpoint donor-reactive T cell clones, which were subsequently tracked in post-transplant blood. Tolerance meant complete immunosuppression withdrawal for at least one year without liver enzymes rising beyond twice the upper limit of normal. No induction therapy was given to the subjects, and standard immunosuppression was administered until randomization at 12-24 months post-transplant. Third party-reactive TCRbeta sequences from pre-transplant MLRs were also identified as an antigen-independent comparator for donor-reactive sequences. The paper's findings and limits, for the study overall: A greater decline was seen for donor-reactive sequences than for third party-reactive sequences, suggesting partial antigen-specific deletion unrelated to withdrawal success. In a couple of subjects, low numbers of available donor cells limited the measurable donor-reactive repertoire. Without allograft tissue specimens, donor-reactive T cells may have migrated into the graft rather than being deleted. The conclusions were preliminary, being limited by small, heterogeneous patient numbers and by non-standardized post-transplant time points. In 5 of 8 subjects, regardless of tolerance or HCV status, circulating donor-reactive CD4 TCRbeta sequences dropped significantly post-transplant. When repertoire turnover was accounted for, significantly reduced detection of donor-reactive sequences was found in 7 of 8 subjects for CD4 and in 8 of 8 subjects for CD8.

The CDR3 runs 14 amino acids, cysteine and phenylalanine included. Only CDR3 DNA remains: 42 bases, in frame from the first base. This TCR was sampled from a human patient who received a liver transplant. In patients who had a transplant, some T cells may come from the graft donor. The rearranged chain carries TRBV21-1 and TRBJ2-5; the table's D call TRBD1 went unverified against the DNA. TRBV21-1 is tagged as a pseudogene. The starting material was CD4+ T cells from blood, obtained 12 months after liver transplant. Here the CDR3 is given as CASSKVTGQETQYF. DNA sequence: TGTGCCAGCAGCAAAGTAACAGGGCAAGAGACCCAGTACTTC.